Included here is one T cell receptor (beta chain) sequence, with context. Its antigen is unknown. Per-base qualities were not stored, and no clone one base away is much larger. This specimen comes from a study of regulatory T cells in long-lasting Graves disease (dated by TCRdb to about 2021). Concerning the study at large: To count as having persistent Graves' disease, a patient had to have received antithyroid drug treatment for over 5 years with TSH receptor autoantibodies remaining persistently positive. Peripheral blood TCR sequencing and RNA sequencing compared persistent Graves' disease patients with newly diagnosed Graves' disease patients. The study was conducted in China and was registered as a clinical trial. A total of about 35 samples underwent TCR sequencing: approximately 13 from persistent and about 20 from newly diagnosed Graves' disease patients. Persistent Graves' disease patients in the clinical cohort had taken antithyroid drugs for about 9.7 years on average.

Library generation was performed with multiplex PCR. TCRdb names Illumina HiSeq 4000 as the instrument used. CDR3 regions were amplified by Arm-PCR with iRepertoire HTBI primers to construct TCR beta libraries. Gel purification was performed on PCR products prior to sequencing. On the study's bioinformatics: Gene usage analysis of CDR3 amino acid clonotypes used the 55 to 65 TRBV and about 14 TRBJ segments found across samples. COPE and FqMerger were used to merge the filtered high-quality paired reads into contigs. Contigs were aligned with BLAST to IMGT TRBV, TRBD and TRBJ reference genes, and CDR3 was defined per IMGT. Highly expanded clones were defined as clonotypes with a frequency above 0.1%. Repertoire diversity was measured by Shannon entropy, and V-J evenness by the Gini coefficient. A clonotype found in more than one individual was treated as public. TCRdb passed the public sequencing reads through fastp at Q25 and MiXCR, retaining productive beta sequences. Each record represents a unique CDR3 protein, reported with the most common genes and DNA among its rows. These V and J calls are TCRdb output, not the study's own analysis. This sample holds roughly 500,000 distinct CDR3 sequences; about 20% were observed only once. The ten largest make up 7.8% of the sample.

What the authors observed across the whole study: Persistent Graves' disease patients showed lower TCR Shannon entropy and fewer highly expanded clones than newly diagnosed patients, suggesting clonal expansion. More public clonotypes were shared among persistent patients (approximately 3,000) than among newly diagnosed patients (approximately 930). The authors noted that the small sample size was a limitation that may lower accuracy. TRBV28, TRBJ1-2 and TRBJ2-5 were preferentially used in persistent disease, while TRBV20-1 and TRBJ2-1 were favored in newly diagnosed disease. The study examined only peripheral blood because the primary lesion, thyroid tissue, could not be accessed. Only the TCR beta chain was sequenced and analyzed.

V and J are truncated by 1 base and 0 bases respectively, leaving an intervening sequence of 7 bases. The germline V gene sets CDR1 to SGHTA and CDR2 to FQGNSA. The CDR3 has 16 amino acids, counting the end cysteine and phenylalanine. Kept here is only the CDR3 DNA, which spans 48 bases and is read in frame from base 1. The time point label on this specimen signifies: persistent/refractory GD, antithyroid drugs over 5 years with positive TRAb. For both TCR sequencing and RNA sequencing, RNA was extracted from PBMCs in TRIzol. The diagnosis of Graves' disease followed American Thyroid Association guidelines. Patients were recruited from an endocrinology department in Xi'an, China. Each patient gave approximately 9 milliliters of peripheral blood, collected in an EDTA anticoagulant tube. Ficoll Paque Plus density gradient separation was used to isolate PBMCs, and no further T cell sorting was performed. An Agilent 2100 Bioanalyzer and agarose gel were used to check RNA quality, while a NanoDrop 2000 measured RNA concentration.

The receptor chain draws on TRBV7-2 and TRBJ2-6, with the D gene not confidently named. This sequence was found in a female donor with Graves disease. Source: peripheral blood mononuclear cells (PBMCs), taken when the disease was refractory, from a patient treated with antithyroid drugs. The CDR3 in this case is CASSLDRYSGANVLTF. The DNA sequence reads TGTGCCAGCAGCTTAGACAGATACTCTGGGGCCAACGTCCTGACTTTC.